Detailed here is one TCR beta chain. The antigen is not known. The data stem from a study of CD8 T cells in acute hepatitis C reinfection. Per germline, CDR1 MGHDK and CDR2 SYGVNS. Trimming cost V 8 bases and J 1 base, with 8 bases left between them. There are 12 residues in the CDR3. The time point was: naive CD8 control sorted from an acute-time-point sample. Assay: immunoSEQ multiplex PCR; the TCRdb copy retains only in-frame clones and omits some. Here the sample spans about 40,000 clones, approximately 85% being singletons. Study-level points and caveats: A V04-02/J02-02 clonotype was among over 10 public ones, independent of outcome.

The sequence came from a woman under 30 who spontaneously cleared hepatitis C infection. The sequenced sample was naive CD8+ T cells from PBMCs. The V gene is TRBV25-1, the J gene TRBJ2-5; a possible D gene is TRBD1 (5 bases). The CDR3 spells CASLTAQETQYF. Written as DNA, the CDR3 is TGTGCCAGCCTGACAGCCCAAGAGACCCAGTACTTC.